These 8 T cell receptor beta chains share one sample of origin, sequenced in a study of T-cell memory formation after mild COVID-19. MiXCR, applied by TCRdb to the 5' RACE reads, yields one record per CDR3 protein. The table includes 350,000 to 450,000 distinct CDR3 sequences, about 24% detected once. The material sequenced was PBMCs or a T cell subset sorted from them (not recorded which). The source of these receptors is an adult woman who had mild COVID-19 (a few samples of this study predate the infection). Cell type and time point are not known.

V usage is TRBV7-9 and J usage is TRBJ1-1; TRBD1 matches 12 bases. After removal of 5 bases from V and 4 bases from J, the junction contained 11 bases not matched to a gene. The CDR3 is 17 residues long. Germline loops: CDR1 SEHNR, CDR2 FQNEAQ (reference sequence). In DNA, the CDR3 is TGTGCCAGCAGCGCCTCCGGGACAGGGGGCCCGAGCACTGAAGCTTTCTTT. Translating gives CASSASGTGGPSTEAFF.

The chain has TRBV7-9 and TRBJ2-7; TRBD1 agrees at 7 bases. Germline assignment: CDR1 SEHNR and CDR2 FQNEAQ (reference sequence). The V segment lost 1 base and the J segment 2 bases; nucleotides outside the gene matches: 5. The CDR3 runs 15 residues. CDR3 protein: CASSLGVGGAYEQYF. The CDR3 bases are TGTGCCAGCAGCTTAGGTGTAGGGGGCGCCTACGAGCAGTACTTC.

The chain carries TRBV9 and TRBJ2-1, with 8 bases aligning to TRBD1. The CDR3 is 17 amino acids. Germline CDR1 SGDLS, CDR2 YYNGEE. The V segment lost 2 bases and the J segment 6 bases; nucleotides outside the gene matches: 13. The CDR3 region has the DNA TGTGCCAGCAGCGTTCTAGCAGGGGGCCTTCCCCCCAATGAGCAGTTCTTC. Its protein product is CASSVLAGGLPPNEQFF.

As to this clonotype: The germline gene is not matched at one end of the junction; a read error may be the cause. The rearrangement joins TRBV12-3 or TRBV12-4 to TRBJ2-5, with TRBD2 matching over 12 bases. This CDR3 spans 15 amino acids. In DNA, the CDR3 is TGTGCCAGCAGCCAAGGACTAGCGGGACAAGGGACCCAGTACTTC. Encoded protein: CASSQGLAGQGTQYF.

The genes are TRBV27 and TRBJ1-5; D uncertain. The CDR3 is 14 amino acids. Germline V CDR1 and CDR2: MNHEY, SMNVEV (reference sequence). Trimming removed 9 bases at V and 2 bases at J, with 14 bases between. CDR3 in DNA: TGTGCCAGACCAGGTGGGTTCGGCAATCAGCCCCAGCATTTT. The encoded protein is CARPGGFGNQPQHF.

The gene calls are TRBV10-2 and TRBJ2-1; 7 nucleotides agree with TRBD2. CDR3 size: 16 residues. Germline loops: CDR1 WSHSY, CDR2 SAAADI. Trimming took 2 bases from V and 3 from J; bases not matched to a gene: 7. CDR3 amino acids: CASSEREGRIYNEQFF. In nucleotides, the CDR3 is TGCGCCAGCAGTGAGAGGGAGGGGCGGATCTACAATGAGCAGTTCTTC.

This sequence joins TRBV7-2 and TRBJ2-7; TRBD2 matches 14 bases. The CDR3 extends over 17 amino acids. Germline CDR1 is SGHTA and CDR2 is FQGNSA. After removal of 2 bases from V and 3 bases from J, the junction contained 6 bases not matched to a gene. CDR3 DNA sequence: TGTGCCAGCAGCTTAACTGGGACTAGCGGGAGAGTCTACGAGCAGTACTTC. Protein sequence: CASSLTGTSGRVYEQYF.

V usage is TRBV9 and J usage is TRBJ1-1, with D perhaps matching TRBD1 (5 bases). V was pared by 0 bases and J by 4 bases, with 16 bases between. The CDR3 length is 16 residues. Germline CDR1 reads SGDLS; CDR2 reads YYNGEE. CDR3 sequence: CASSVGGSEGGTEAFF. CDR3 nucleotide sequence: TGTGCCAGCAGCGTAGGGGGGAGTGAGGGCGGCACTGAAGCTTTCTTT. The full variable domain, rest sourced from reference TRBV9 and TRBJ1-1, is DSGVTQTPKHLITATGQRVTLRCSPRSGDLSVYWYQQSLDQGLQFLIQYYNGEERAKGNILERFSAQQFPDLHSELNLSSLELGDSALYFCASSVGGSEGGTEAFFGQGTRLTVV.